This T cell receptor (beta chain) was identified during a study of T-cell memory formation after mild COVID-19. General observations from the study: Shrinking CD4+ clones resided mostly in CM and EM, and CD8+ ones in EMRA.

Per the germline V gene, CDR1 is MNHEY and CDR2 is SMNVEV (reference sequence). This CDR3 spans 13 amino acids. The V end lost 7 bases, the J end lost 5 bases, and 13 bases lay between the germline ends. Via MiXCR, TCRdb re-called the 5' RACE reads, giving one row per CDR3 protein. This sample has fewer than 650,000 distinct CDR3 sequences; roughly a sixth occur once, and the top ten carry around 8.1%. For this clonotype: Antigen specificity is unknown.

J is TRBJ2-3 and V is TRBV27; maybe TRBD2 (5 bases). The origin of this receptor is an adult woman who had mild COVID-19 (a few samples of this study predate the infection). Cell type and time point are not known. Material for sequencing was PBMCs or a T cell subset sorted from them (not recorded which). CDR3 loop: CASKPFREDTQYF. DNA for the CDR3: TGTGCCAGCAAACCCTTCCGGGAAGATACGCAGTATTTT.